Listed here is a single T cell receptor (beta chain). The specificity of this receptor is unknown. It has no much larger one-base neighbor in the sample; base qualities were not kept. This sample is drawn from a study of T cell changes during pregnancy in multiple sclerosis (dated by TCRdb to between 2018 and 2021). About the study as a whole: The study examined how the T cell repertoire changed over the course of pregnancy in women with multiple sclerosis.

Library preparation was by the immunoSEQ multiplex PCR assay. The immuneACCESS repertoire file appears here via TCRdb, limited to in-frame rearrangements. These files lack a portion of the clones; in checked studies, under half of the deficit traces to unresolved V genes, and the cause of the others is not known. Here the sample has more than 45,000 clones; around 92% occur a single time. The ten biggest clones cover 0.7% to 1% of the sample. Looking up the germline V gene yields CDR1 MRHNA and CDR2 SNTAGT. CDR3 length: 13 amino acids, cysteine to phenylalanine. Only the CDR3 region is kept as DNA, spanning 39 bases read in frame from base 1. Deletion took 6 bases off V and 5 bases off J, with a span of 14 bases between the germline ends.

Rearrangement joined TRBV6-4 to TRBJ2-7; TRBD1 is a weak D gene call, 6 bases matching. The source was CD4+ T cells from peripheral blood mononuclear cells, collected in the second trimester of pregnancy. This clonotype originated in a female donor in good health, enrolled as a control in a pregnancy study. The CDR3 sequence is CASSIQGRHEQYF. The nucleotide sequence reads TGTGCCAGCAGCATACAGGGTCGGCACGAGCAGTACTTC.